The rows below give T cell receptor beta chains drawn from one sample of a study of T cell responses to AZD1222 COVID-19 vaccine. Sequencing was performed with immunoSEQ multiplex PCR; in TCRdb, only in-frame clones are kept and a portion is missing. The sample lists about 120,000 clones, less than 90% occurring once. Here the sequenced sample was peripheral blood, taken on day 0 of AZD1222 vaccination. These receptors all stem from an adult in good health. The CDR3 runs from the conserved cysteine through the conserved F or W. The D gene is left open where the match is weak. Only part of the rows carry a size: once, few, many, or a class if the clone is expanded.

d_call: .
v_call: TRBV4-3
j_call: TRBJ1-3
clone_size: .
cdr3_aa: CASSRGFSGNTIYF
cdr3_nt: TGCGCCAGCAGCCGGGGTTTCTCTGGAAACACCATATATTTT

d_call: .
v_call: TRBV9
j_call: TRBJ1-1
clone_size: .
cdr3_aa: CASSPTQGRTEAFF
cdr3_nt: TGTGCCAGCAGCCCTACCCAGGGGCGGACTGAAGCTTTCTTT

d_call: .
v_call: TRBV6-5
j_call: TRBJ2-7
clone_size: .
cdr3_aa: CASSKVGNYEQYF
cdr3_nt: TGTGCCAGCAGTAAGGTGGGGAACTACGAGCAGTACTTC

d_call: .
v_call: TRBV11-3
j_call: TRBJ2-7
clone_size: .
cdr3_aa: CASSLVFPSGYEQYF
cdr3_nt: TGTGCCAGCAGCTTAGTGTTTCCATCGGGCTACGAGCAGTACTTC

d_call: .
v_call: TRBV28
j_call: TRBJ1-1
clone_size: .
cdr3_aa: CASSFNYAEAFF
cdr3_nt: TGTGCCAGCAGTTTTAATTACGCTGAAGCTTTCTTT

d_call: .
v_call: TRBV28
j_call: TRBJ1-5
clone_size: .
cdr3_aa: CASRSQKGSQPQHF
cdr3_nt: TGTGCCAGCAGGTCACAGAAGGGGAGCCAGCCCCAGCATTTT

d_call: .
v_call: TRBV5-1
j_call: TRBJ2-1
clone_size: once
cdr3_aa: CASSLGPLNNEQFF
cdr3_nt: TGCGCCAGCAGCTTGGGTCCCCTCAATAATGAGCAGTTCTTC

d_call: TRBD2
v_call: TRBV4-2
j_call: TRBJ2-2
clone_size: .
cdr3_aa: CASSPSGGADGELFF
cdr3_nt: TGTGCCAGCAGCCCCAGCGGGGGGGCGGACGGGGAGCTGTTTTTT

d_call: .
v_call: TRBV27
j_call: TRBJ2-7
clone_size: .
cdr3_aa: CASSLSTGGGEQYF
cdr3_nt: TGTGCCAGCAGTTTATCCACCGGAGGGGGCGAGCAGTACTTC

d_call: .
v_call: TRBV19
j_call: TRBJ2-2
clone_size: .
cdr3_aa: CASSIAYTGVNTGELFF
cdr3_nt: TGTGCCAGTAGTATAGCCTACACAGGTGTTAACACCGGGGAGCTGTTTTTT

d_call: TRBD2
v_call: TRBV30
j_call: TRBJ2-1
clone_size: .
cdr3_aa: CAWSPSELSGSWNEQFF
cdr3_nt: TGTGCCTGGAGTCCTTCAGAACTCAGCGGGAGTTGGAATGAGCAGTTCTTC

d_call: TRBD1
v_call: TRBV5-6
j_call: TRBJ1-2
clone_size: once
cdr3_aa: CASSPTGAANYGYTF
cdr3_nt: TGTGCCAGCAGCCCTACAGGGGCAGCTAACTATGGCTACACCTTC

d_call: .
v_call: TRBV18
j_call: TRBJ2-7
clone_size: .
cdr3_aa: CASSGHQGDEQYF
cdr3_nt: TGTGCCAGCTCAGGACATCAGGGCGACGAGCAGTACTTC

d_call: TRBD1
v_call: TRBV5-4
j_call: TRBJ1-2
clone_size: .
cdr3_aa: CASSGRQGAQVGPFGYTF
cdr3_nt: TGTGCCAGCAGCGGGAGACAGGGGGCGCAAGTTGGGCCCTTTGGCTACACCTTC

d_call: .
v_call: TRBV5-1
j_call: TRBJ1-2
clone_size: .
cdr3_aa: CASSLAGQGPDYGYTF
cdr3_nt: TGCGCCAGCAGCTTGGCAGGTCAGGGGCCGGACTATGGCTACACCTTC

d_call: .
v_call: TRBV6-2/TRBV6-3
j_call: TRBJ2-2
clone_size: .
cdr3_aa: CASSSPPGLNTGELFF
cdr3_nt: TGTGCCAGCAGTTCCCCACCCGGCTTAAACACCGGGGAGCTGTTTTTT

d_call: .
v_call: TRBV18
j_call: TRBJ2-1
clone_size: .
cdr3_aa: CASSVRTKSSYNEQFF
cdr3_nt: TGTGCCAGCTCAGTCAGGACTAAGAGCTCCTACAATGAGCAGTTCTTC

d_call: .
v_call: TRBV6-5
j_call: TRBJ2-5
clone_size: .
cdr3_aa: CASTPLGREETQYF
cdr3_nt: TGTGCCAGCACCCCTTTGGGCAGGGAGGAGACCCAGTACTTC

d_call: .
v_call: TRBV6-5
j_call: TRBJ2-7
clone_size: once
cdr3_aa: CASSPEGFDYEQYF
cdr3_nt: TGTGCCAGCAGCCCGGAGGGCTTTGACTACGAGCAGTACTTC

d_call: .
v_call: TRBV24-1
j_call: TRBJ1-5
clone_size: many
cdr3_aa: CATNGNFGNNQPQHF
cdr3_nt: TGTGCCACCAACGGCAATTTCGGGAACAATCAGCCCCAGCATTTT

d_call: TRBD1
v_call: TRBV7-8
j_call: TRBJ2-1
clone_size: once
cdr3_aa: CASSLVGTGGKEQFF
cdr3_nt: TGTGCCAGCAGCTTAGTAGGGACAGGGGGCAAGGAGCAGTTCTTC

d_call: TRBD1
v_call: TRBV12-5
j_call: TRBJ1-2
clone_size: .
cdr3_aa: CASGSTGHYGYTF
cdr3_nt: TGTGCTAGTGGTTCGACAGGGCACTATGGCTACACCTTC

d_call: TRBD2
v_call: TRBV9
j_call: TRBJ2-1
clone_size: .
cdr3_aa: CASSLKQTSGGAHEQFF
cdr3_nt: TGTGCCAGCAGCCTAAAACAGACTAGCGGGGGGGCCCATGAGCAGTTCTTC

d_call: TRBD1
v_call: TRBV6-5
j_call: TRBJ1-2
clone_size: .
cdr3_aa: CASTSPGQGSGYTF
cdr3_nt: TGTGCCAGCACCTCCCCTGGACAGGGAAGTGGCTACACCTTC

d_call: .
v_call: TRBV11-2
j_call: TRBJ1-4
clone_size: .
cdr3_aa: CASNFVGTNEKLFF
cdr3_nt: TGTGCCAGCAACTTCGTGGGAACTAATGAAAAACTGTTTTTT

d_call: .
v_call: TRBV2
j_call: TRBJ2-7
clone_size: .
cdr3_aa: CASTGDRSYEQYF
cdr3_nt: TGTGCCAGCACCGGGGACCGATCCTACGAGCAGTACTTC

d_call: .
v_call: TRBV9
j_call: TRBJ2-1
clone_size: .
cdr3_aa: CASSHPHLATADEQFF
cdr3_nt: TGTGCCAGCAGCCACCCACACCTAGCGACGGCCGATGAGCAGTTCTTC

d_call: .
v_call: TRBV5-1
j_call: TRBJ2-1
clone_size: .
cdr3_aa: CASSLPHNEQFF
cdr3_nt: TGCGCCAGCAGCTTACCCCACAATGAGCAGTTCTTC

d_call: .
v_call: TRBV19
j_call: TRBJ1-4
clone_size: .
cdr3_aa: CASRLAGRSTNEKLFF
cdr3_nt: TGTGCCAGTAGGCTGGCAGGGAGGTCAACTAATGAAAAACTGTTTTTT

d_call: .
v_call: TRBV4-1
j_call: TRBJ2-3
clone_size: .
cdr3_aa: CASSPFEQLGDTQYF
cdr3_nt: TGCGCCAGCAGCCCCTTTGAACAATTGGGAGATACGCAGTATTTT

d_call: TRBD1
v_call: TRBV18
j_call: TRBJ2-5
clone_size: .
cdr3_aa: CASSPWTGEETQYF
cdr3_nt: TGTGCCAGCTCACCTTGGACAGGGGAAGAGACCCAGTACTTC

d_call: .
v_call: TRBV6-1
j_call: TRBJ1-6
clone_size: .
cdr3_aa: CASSEALLRGNSPLHF
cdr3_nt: TGTGCCAGCAGTGAAGCGCTTCTAAGGGGTAATTCACCCCTCCACTTT

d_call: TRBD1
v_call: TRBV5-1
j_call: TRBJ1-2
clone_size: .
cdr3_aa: CASSPGQQNYGYTF
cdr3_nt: TGCGCCAGCAGCCCGGGACAGCAAAACTATGGCTACACCTTC

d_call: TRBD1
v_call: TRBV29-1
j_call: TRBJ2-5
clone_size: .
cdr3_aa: CSVDQTGAETQYF
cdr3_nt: TGCAGCGTTGATCAGACAGGGGCAGAGACCCAGTACTTC

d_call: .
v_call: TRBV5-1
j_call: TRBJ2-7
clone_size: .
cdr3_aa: CASSLGPGTSYEQYF
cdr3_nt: TGCGCCAGCAGCTTGGGTCCAGGGACGTCCTACGAGCAGTACTTC

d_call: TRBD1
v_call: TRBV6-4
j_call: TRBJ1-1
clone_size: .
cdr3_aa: CASSDSGRGHGEAFF
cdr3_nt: TGTGCCAGCAGTGACTCGGGCAGGGGGCATGGTGAAGCTTTCTTT

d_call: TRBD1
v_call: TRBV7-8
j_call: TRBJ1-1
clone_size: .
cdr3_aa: CASSLGTGGVNTEAFF
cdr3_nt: TGTGCCAGCAGCCTTGGGACAGGGGGAGTGAACACTGAAGCTTTCTTT

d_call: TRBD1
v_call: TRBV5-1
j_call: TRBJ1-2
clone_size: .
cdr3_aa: CASSSDRGKVNGYTF
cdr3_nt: TGCGCCAGCAGCTCAGACAGGGGCAAAGTTAACGGCTACACCTTC

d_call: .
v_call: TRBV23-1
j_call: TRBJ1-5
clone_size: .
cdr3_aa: CASSQSRENGNQPQHF
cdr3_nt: TGCGCCAGCAGTCAATCGAGGGAGAATGGGAATCAGCCCCAGCATTTT

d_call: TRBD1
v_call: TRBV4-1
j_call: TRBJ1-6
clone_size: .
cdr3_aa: CASSQKQGALGSPLHF
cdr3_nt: TGCGCCAGCAGCCAAAAACAGGGGGCGCTTGGATCACCCCTCCACTTT

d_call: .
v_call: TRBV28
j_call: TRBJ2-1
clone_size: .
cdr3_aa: CASSFRQGGEQFF
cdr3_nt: TGTGCCAGCAGTTTTCGGCAGGGTGGTGAGCAGTTCTTC

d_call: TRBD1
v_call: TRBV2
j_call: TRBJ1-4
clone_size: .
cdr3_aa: CASSVGQGAGKLFF
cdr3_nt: TGTGCCAGCAGTGTCGGACAGGGGGCAGGAAAACTGTTTTTT

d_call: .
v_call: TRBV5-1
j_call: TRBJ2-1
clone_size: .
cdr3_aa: CASSLGFQERISNEQFF
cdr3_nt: TGCGCCAGCAGCTTGGGGTTTCAGGAACGTATTTCCAATGAGCAGTTCTTC

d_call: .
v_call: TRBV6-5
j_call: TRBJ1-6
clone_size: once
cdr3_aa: CASSYSGGSYNSPLHF
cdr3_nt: TGTGCCAGCAGTTACTCCGGGGGGTCCTATAATTCACCCCTCCACTTT

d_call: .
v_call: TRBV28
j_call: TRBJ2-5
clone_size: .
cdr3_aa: CASSLNGPGEETQYF
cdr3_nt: TGTGCCAGCAGTTTGAACGGCCCGGGGGAAGAGACCCAGTACTTC

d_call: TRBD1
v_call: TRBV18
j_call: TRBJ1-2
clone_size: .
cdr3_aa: CASSPGPGGNYGYTF
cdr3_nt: TGTGCCAGCTCACCAGGACCAGGGGGCAACTATGGCTACACCTTC

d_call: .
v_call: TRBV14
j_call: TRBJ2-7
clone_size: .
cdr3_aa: CASSLDPQSSYEQYF
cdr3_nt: TGTGCCAGCTCATTAGACCCGCAGAGCTCCTACGAGCAGTACTTC

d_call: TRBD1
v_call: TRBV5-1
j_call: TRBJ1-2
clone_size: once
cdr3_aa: CASSPGDRYNYGYTF
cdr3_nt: TGCGCCAGCAGCCCTGGGGACAGGTATAACTATGGCTACACCTTC

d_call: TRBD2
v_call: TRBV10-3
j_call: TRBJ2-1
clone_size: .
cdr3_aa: CAISERPSGIYNEQFF
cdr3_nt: TGTGCCATCAGTGAACGTCCTAGCGGAATCTACAATGAGCAGTTCTTC

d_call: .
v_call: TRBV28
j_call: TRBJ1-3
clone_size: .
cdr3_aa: CASRPTLRNTIYF
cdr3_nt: TGTGCCAGCAGGCCGACCTTGCGGAACACCATATATTTT

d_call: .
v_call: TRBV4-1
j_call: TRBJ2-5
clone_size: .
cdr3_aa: CASSPGRYQETQYF
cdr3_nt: TGCGCCAGCAGCCCCGGCAGGTACCAAGAGACCCAGTACTTC

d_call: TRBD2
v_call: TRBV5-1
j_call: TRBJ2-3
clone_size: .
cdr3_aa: CASGLAGGSSDTQYF
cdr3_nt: TGCGCCAGCGGACTAGCGGGGGGGTCCTCAGATACGCAGTATTTT